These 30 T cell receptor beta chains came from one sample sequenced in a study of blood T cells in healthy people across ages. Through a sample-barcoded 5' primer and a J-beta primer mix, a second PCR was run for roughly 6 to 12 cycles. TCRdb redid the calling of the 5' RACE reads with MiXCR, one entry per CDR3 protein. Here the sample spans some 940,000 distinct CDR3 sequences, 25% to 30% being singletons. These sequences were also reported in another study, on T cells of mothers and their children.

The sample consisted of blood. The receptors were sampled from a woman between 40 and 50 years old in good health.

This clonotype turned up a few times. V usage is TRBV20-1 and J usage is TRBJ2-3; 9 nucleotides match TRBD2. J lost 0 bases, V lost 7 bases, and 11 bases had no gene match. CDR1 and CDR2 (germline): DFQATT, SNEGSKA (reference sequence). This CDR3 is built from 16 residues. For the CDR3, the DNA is TGCAGTGATACAGCGGGGGGCCCAACTAGCACAGATACGCAGTATTTT. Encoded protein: CSDTAGGPTSTDTQYF.

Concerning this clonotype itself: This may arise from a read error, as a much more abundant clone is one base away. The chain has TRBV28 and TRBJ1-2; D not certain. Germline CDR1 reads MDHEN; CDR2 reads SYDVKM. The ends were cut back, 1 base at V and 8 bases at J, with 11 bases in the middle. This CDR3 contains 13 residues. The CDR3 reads CASSLSETGGYTF. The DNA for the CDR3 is TGTGCCAGCAGTTTATCAGAGACTGGAGGCTACACCTTC.

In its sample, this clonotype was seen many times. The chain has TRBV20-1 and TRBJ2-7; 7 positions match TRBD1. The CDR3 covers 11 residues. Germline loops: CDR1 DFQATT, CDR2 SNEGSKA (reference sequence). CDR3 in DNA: TGCAGACCTGACAGGGCCTACGAGCAGTACTTC. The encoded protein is CRPDRAYEQYF.

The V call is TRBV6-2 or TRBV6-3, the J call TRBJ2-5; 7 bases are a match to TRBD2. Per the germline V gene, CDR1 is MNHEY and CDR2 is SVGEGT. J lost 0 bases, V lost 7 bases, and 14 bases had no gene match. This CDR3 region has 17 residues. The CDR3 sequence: CASTKMRASGYQETQYF. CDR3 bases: TGTGCCAGCACCAAAATGAGGGCTAGCGGCTACCAAGAGACCCAGTACTTC.

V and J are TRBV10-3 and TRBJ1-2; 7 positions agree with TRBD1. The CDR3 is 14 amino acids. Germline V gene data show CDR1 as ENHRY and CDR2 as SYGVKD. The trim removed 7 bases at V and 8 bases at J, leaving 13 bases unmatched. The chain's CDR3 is CAITQGGDQSGYTF. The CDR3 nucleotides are TGTGCCATCACGCAGGGGGGAGATCAAAGCGGCTACACCTTC.

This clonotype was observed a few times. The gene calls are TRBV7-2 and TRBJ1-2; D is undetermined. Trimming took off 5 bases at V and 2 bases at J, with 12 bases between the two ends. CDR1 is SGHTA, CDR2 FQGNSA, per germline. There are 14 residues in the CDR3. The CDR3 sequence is CASSLQDGNYGYTF. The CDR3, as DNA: TGTGCCAGCAGCCTCCAGGACGGCAACTATGGCTACACCTTC.

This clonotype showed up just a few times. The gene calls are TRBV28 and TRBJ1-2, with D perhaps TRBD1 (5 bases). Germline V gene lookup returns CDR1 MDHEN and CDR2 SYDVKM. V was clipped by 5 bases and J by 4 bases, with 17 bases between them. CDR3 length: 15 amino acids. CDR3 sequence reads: CASSPVRWGTYGYTF. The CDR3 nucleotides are TGTGCCAGCAGTCCCGTCCGGTGGGGGACCTATGGCTACACCTTC.

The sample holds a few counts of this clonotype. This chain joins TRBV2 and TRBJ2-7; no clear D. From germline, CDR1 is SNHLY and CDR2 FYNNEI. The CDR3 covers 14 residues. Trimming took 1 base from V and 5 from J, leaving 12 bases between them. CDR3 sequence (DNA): TGTGCCAGCAGTGAAGGGATTCGCCCCCACGAGCAGTACTTC. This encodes CASSEGIRPHEQYF.

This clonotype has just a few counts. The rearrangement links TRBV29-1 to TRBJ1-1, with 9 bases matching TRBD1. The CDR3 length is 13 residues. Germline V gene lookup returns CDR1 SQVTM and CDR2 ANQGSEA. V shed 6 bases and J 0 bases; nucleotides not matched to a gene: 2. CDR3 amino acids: CSVDRGMNTEAFF. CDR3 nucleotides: TGCAGCGTGGACAGGGGCATGAACACTGAAGCTTTCTTT. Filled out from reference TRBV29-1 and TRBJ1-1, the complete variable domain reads SAVISQKPSRDICQRGTSLTIQCQVDSQVTMMFWYRQQPGQSLTLIATANQGSEATYESGFVIDKFPISRPNLTFSTLTVSNMSPEDSSIYLCSVDRGMNTEAFFGQGTRLTVV.

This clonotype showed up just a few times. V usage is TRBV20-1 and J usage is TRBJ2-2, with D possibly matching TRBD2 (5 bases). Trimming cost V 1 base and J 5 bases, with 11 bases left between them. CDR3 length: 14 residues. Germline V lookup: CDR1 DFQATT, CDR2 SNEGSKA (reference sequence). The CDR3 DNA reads TGCAGTGCTAGAGTGCGGGCCGGGACCGGGGAGCTGTTTTTT. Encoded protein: CSARVRAGTGELFF.

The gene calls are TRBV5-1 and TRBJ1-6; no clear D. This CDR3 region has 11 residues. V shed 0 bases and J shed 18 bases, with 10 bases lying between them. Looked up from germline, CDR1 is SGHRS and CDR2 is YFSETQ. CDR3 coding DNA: TGCGCCAGCAGCTTGGCGGCCTTTAACCACTTT. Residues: CASSLAAFNHF.

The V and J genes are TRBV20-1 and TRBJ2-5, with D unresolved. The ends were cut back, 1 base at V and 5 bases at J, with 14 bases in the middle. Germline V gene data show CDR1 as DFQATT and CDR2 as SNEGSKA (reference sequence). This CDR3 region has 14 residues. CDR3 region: CSARVGSGLETQYF. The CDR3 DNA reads TGCAGTGCTAGAGTCGGTTCCGGCTTGGAGACCCAGTACTTC.

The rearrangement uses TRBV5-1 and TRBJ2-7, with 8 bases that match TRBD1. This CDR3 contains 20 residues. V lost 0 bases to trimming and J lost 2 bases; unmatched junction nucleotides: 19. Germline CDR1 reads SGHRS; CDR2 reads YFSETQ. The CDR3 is CASSLDGDRQGSTHAYEQYF. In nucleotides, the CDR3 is TGCGCCAGCAGCTTGGATGGGGACCGACAGGGGTCTACCCATGCCTACGAGCAGTACTTC.

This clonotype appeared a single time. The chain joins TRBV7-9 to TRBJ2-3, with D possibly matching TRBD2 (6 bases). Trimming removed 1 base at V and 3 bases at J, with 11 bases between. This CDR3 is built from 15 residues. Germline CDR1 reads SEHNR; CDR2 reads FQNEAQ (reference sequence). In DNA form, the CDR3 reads TGTGCCAGCAGCTTAGGGTCGGGAGTTACAGATACGCAGTATTTT. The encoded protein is CASSLGSGVTDTQYF. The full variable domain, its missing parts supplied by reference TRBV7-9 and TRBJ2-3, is DTGVSQNPRHKITKRGQNVTFRCDPISEHNRLYWYRQTLGQGPEFLTYFQNEAQLEKSRLLSDRFSAERPKGSFSTLEIQRTEQGDSAMYLCASSLGSGVTDTQYFGPGTRLTVL.

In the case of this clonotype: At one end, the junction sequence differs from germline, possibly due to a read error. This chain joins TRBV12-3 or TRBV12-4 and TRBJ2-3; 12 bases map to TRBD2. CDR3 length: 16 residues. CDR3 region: CASSLDLAGGTDAQYF. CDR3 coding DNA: TGTGCCAGCAGTTTAGACCTAGCGGGGGGGACAGATGCGCAGTATTTT.

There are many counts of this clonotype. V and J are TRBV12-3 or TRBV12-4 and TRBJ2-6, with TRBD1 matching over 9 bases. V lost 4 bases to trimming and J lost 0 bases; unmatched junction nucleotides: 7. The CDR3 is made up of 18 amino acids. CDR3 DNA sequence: TGTGCCAGCAGTTCACAGGGGGCTCTTCACTCTGGGGCCAACGTCCTGACTTTC. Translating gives CASSSQGALHSGANVLTF.

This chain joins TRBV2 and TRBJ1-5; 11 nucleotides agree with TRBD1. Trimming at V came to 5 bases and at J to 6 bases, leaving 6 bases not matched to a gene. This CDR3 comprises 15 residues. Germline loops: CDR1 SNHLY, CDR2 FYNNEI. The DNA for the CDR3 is TGTGCCAGCAGTTCCGGGACAGGGGGTATTCAGCCCCAGCATTTT. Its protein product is CASSSGTGGIQPQHF.

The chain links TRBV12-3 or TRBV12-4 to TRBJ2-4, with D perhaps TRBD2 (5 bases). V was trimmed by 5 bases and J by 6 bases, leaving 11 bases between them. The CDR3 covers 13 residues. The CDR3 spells CASSVAEGNIQYF. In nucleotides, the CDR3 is TGTGCCAGCAGTGTCGCAGAGGGAAACATTCAGTACTTC.

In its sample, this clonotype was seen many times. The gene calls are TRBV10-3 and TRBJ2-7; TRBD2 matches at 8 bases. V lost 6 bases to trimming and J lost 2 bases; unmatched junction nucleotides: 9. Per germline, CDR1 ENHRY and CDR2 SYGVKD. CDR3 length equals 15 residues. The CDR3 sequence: CAIRPPSGGPYEQYF. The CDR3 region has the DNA TGTGCCATCAGGCCTCCGAGCGGGGGACCCTACGAGCAGTACTTC.

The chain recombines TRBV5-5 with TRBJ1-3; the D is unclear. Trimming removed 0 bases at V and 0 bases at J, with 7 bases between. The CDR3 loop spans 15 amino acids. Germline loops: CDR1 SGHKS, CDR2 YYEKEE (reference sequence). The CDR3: CASSLDTGSGNTIYF. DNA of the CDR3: TGTGCCAGCAGCTTGGACACCGGCTCTGGAAACACCATATATTTT.

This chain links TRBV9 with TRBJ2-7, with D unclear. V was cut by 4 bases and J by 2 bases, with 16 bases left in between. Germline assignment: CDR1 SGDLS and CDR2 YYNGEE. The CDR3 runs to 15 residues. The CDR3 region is CASSPTPTTAYEQYF. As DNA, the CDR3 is TGTGCCAGCAGCCCCACACCCACGACCGCCTACGAGCAGTACTTC. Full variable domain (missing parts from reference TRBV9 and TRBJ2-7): DSGVTQTPKHLITATGQRVTLRCSPRSGDLSVYWYQQSLDQGLQFLIQYYNGEERAKGNILERFSAQQFPDLHSELNLSSLELGDSALYFCASSPTPTTAYEQYFGPGTRLTVT.

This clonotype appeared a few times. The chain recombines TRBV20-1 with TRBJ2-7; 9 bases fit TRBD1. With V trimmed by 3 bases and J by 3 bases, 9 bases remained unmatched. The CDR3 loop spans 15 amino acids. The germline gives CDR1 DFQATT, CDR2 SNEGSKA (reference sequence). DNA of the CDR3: TGCAGTGCTAGGGAACCCCGACAGGGGGGCTACGAGCAGTACTTC. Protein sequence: CSAREPRQGGYEQYF.

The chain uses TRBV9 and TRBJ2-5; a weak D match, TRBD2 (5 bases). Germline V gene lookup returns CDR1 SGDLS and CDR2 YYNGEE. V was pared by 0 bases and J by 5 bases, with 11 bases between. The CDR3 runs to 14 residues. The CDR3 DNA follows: TGTGCCAGCAGCGTAGGCACGGGGTTCGAGACCCAGTACTTC. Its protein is CASSVGTGFETQYF.

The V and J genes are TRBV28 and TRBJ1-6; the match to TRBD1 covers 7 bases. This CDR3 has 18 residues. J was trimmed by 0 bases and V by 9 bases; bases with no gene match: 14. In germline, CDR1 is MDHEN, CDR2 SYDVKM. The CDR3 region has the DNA TGTGCCAGACATCTTTCCGGGACAGAAATCTCCTATAATTCACCCCTCCACTTT. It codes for CARHLSGTEISYNSPLHF.

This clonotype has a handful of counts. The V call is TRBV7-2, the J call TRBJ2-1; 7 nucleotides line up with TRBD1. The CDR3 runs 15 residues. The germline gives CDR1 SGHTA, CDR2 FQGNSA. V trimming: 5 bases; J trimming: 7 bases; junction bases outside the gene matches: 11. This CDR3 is CASSTITQTGNEQFF. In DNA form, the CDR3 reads TGTGCCAGCAGCACGATAACTCAGACAGGGAATGAGCAGTTCTTC.

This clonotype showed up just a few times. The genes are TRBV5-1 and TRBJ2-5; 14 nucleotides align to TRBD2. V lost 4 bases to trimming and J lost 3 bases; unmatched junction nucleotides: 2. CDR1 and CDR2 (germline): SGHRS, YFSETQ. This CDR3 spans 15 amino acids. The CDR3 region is CASSTGLAGEETQYF. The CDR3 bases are TGCGCCAGCAGCACGGGACTAGCGGGAGAAGAGACCCAGTACTTC.

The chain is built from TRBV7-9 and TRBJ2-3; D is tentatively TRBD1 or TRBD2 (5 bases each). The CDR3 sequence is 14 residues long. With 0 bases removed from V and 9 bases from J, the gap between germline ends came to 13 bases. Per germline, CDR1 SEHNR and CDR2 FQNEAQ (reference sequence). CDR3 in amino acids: CASSLAVLGTTQYF. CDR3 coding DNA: TGTGCCAGCAGCTTAGCGGTTTTGGGGACCACGCAGTATTTT.

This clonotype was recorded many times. CDR3 bases: TGTGCCAGCTCACCCGGGACTGGAAACACCATATATTTT. Its translation is CASSPGTGNTIYF. The chain couples TRBV18 to TRBJ1-3; D is unclear. Trimming left V 3 bases short and J 2 bases short, with 5 bases between. CDR3 size: 13 residues. Germline-derived CDR1 and CDR2 are KGHSH and LQKENI.

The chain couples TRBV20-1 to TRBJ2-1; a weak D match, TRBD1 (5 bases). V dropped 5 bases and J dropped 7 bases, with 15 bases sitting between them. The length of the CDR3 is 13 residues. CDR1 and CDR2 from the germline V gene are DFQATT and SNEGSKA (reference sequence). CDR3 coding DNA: TGCAGTGCTCCCCACGACAGAGGAAATGAGCAGTTCTTC. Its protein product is CSAPHDRGNEQFF.

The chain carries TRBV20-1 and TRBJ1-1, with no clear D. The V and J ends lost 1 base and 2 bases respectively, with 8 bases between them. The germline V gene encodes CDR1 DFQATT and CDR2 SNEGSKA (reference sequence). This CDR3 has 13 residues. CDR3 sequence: CSARGPANTEAFF. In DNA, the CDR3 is TGCAGTGCTAGAGGACCGGCTAACACTGAAGCTTTCTTT.